The 19 T cell receptor beta chains below come from one sample, sequenced in a study of blood T cell repertoires in COVID-19. Assay used: immunoSEQ multiplex PCR; TCRdb lists only in-frame clones, some missing. The sample records about 140,000 clones, approximately 91% being singletons. Sequencing input: peripheral blood. Source of these receptors: a middle-aged man with active or convalescent COVID-19.

Of note for this clone: Additional DNA sequences in this sample encode the identical CDR3. The chain recombines TRBV6-1 with TRBJ2-7; TRBD1 aligns across 7 bases. The CDR3 is 15 amino acids. Germline assignment: CDR1 MNHNS and CDR2 SASEGT. V dropped 0 bases and J dropped 1; count of bases not matched to a gene: 3. CDR3 coding DNA: TGTGCCAGCAGTGAAGCAGGGACAGCTTCCTACGAGCAGTACTTC. It is translated as CASSEAGTASYEQYF.

This chain links TRBV10-1 with TRBJ1-3, with TRBD1 identical over 9 bases. CDR3 size: 13 residues. Trimming at V came to 11 bases and at J to 4 bases, leaving 6 bases not matched to a gene. Germline V gene lookup returns CDR1 WNHNN and CDR2 SYGVQD (reference sequence). CDR3 coding DNA: TGCGCCCGAGGACAGGGGAAGGGAAACACCATATATTTT. It codes for CARGQGKGNTIYF.

The J gene is TRBJ2-7, the V gene TRBV6-6, with TRBD1 matching over 7 bases. V trimming: 8 bases; J trimming: 0 bases; junction bases outside the gene matches: 4. This CDR3 region has 13 residues. Per the germline V gene, CDR1 is MNHNY and CDR2 is SVGAGI (reference sequence). The CDR3 coding sequence is TGTGCCAGCCGACAGGGAAGCTCCTACGAGCAGTACTTC. Its translation is CASRQGSSYEQYF.

This chain joins TRBV28 and TRBJ1-1, with 9 bases identical to TRBD1. The CDR3 sequence is 14 residues long. The V segment lost 2 bases and the J segment 5 bases; nucleotides outside the gene matches: 3. In germline, CDR1 is MDHEN, CDR2 SYDVKM. CDR3: CASSLGQGLTEAFF. The CDR3 nucleotides are TGTGCCAGCAGTTTAGGACAGGGGCTAACTGAAGCTTTCTTT.

This chain uses TRBV5-5 with TRBJ1-5; possible D gene TRBD1, 6 bases. Germline-derived CDR1 and CDR2 are SGHKS and YYEKEE (reference sequence). The V gene lost 1 base and the J gene lost 0 bases, with 8 bases spanning the gap. The CDR3 spans 15 residues. The CDR3: CASSLRDTSNQPQHF. The DNA of the CDR3 is TGTGCCAGCAGCTTGCGGGACACTAGCAATCAGCCCCAGCATTTT.

The genes are TRBV11-2 and TRBJ1-1; D ambiguous. Germline values: CDR1 SGHAT, CDR2 FQNNGV. V lost 8 bases and J lost 11, with 12 bases in between. This CDR3 is built from 10 residues. CDR3 bases: TGTGCCAGCGACCTAGGCCTGGCTTTCTTT. It yields the protein CASDLGLAFF.

V is TRBV28 and J is TRBJ1-5; D perhaps matches TRBD1 (5 bases). This CDR3 spans 14 amino acids. Germline V gene data show CDR1 as MDHEN and CDR2 as SYDVKM. The V end was cut by 1 base, the J end by 2 bases, with 6 bases between. The CDR3 reads CASSLFRGNQPQHF. In DNA form, the CDR3 reads TGTGCCAGCAGTTTATTCAGGGGCAATCAGCCCCAGCATTTT. The whole variable domain, remainder taken from reference TRBV28 and TRBJ1-5, is DVKVTQSSRYLVKRTGEKVFLECVQDMDHENMFWYRQDPGLGLRLIYFSYDVKMKEKGDIPEGYSVSREKKERFSLILESASTNQTSMYLCASSLFRGNQPQHFGDGTRLSIL.

The V call is TRBV5-5, the J call TRBJ1-2; 9 nucleotides agree with TRBD1. Looked up from germline, CDR1 is SGHKS and CDR2 is YYEKEE (reference sequence). The CDR3 sequence is 15 residues long. The V gene end was trimmed by 4 bases and the J gene end by 4 bases; junction bases not matched to a gene: 8. DNA of the CDR3: TGTGCCAGCAGCCTTACAGGGGGCGAGCTCTATGGCTACACCTTC. Amino acids: CASSLTGGELYGYTF.

This chain connects TRBV7-3 to TRBJ2-3; D may be TRBD2 (6 bases). CDR3 size: 14 residues. V lost 5 bases to trimming and J lost 1 base, with 10 bases between them. Germline assignment: CDR1 SGHTA and CDR2 FQGTGA. This CDR3 is CASSPTGGTDTQYF. CDR3 DNA sequence: TGTGCCAGCAGCCCCACGGGGGGCACAGATACGCAGTATTTT. The complete variable domain, with remaining parts taken from reference TRBV7-3 and TRBJ2-3, reads GAGVSQTPSNKVTEKGKYVELRCDPISGHTALYWYRQSLGQGPEFLIYFQGTGAADDSGLPNDRFFAVRPEGSVSTLKIQRTERGDSAVYLCASSPTGGTDTQYFGPGTRLTVL.

This sequence joins TRBV4-1 and TRBJ2-7; 9 bases align to TRBD1. CDR1 and CDR2 from the germline V gene are MGHRA and YSYEKL. The CDR3 runs 14 residues. V lost 5 bases and J lost 2; bases outside the gene matches: 4. CDR3 protein: CASSYDRGTYEQYF. The CDR3 DNA follows: TGCGCCAGCAGCTACGACAGGGGGACCTACGAGCAGTACTTC.

The rearrangement joins TRBV7-3 to TRBJ2-1; TRBD2 might be the D (6 bases). Germline V gives CDR1 SGHTA, CDR2 FQGTGA. This CDR3 has 16 amino acids. The V and J ends lost 2 bases and 1 base respectively, with 12 bases between them. The CDR3: CASSLWPSASYNEQFF. In DNA, the CDR3 is TGTGCCAGCAGCTTATGGCCTAGCGCGTCCTACAATGAGCAGTTCTTC.

The V and J genes are TRBV7-2 and TRBJ2-2; TRBD2 matches 11 bases. V lost 0 bases to trimming and J lost 8 bases; unmatched junction nucleotides: 2. The CDR3 has 15 amino acids. CDR1 and CDR2 from the germline V gene are SGHTA and FQGNSA. The CDR3 loop is CASSLALAGVGELFF. In DNA form, the CDR3 reads TGTGCCAGCAGCTTAGCACTAGCGGGAGTAGGGGAGCTGTTTTTT.

This chain connects TRBV24-1 to TRBJ2-1; 9 bases match TRBD1. With 3 bases clipped from V and 12 bases from J, the junction kept 11 bases outside the gene matches. The germline CDR1 and CDR2 sequences are KGHDR and SFDVKD. The CDR3 covers 15 residues. The CDR3 here is CATSDPGTGTGVQFF. The CDR3 DNA follows: TGTGCCACCAGTGATCCCGGGACAGGGACTGGGGTGCAGTTCTTC.

This clone was found many times. For the CDR3, the DNA is TGTGCCAGCAGCGTAGTTGGACAGGCCTCCAAGCAGTACTTC. Its protein product is CASSVVGQASKQYF. The rearrangement links TRBV9 to TRBJ2-7; 7 nucleotides line up with TRBD1. V trimming: 0 bases; J trimming: 8 bases; junction bases outside the gene matches: 8. In germline, CDR1 is SGDLS, CDR2 YYNGEE. The length of the CDR3 is 14 residues.

The table lists this clone with a few counts. This sequence joins TRBV6-5 and TRBJ1-4, with D maybe TRBD1 (5 bases). Trimming took 2 bases from V and 1 from J, leaving 5 bases between them. Germline V gene lookup returns CDR1 MNHEY and CDR2 SVGAGI. The CDR3 spans 14 residues. CDR3 residues: CASSYRGTNEKLFF. In DNA form, the CDR3 reads TGTGCCAGCAGTTACAGGGGAACTAATGAAAAACTGTTTTTT.

The V call is TRBV9, the J call TRBJ1-3, with D possibly TRBD1 on 5 matching bases. The CDR3 loop spans 16 amino acids. Per germline, CDR1 SGDLS and CDR2 YYNGEE. Trimming left V 0 bases short and J 0 bases short, with 10 bases between. The CDR3 reads CASSVGRAPSGNTIYF. The CDR3, as DNA: TGTGCCAGCAGCGTAGGCAGGGCCCCCTCTGGAAACACCATATATTTT.

This chain joins TRBV29-1 and TRBJ1-1; D ambiguous. The CDR3 is 12 residues long. The germline V gene encodes CDR1 SQVTM and CDR2 ANQGSEA. Trimming left V 7 bases short and J 3 bases short, with 12 bases between. CDR3 sequence reads: CSADARDTEAFF. The CDR3 nucleotides are TGCAGCGCGGACGCACGGGACACTGAAGCTTTCTTT.

This chain uses TRBV6-5 with TRBJ1-5; 8 bases are a match to TRBD1. The germline CDR1 and CDR2 sequences are MNHEY and SVGAGI. This CDR3 is built from 14 residues. The J segment lost 7 bases and the V segment lost 10 bases, leaving 12 bases of the junction unmatched. The CDR3 here is CATYRTGLGQPQHF. CDR3 DNA: TGTGCCACCTACCGGACAGGGCTTGGGCAGCCCCAGCATTTT.

This clone was seen a single time. V and J are TRBV7-6 and TRBJ1-3; D is perhaps TRBD1 (5 bases). Trimming removed 0 bases at V and 4 bases at J, with 10 bases between. This CDR3 is built from 15 residues. Germline CDR1 SGHVS, CDR2 FNYEAQ. CDR3 residues: CASSLARTPGNTIYF. The CDR3 bases are TGTGCCAGCAGCTTAGCACGGACACCCGGAAACACCATATATTTT.